This is a list of T cell receptor beta chains from one sample in a study of blood T cell repertoires in COVID-19. Assay used: immunoSEQ multiplex PCR; TCRdb lists only in-frame clones, some missing. The repertoire holds a few hundred thousand clones, with about 85% as singletons. Sequencing was performed on PBMCs or T cells enriched from blood (not recorded which). The receptors derive from a woman aged 25 to 39 who had recovered from COVID-19. The CDR3 runs from the conserved cysteine through the conserved F or W. Each record gives: D gene, clone size, V gene, J gene, CDR3 protein, CDR3 DNA. A D gene is named only where the DNA matches it firmly. Some rows mark clone size as missing; the rest say once, few, many or name a class of expanded clone.

>-|-|TRBV19|TRBJ2-7
CASSDSSYEQYF
TGTGCCAGTAGTGACAGCTCCTACGAGCAGTACTTC
>-|-|TRBV7-9|TRBJ1-1
CASSLRPADTEAFF
TGTGCCAGCAGCTTACGCCCGGCGGACACTGAAGCTTTCTTT
>-|once|TRBV19|TRBJ1-1
CASSIMYGVNTEAFF
TGTGCCAGTAGTATAATGTACGGGGTGAACACTGAAGCTTTCTTT
>-|-|TRBV3-1/TRBV3-2|TRBJ2-3
CASSQWQGADTQYF
TGTGCCAGCAGCCAGTGGCAGGGCGCAGATACGCAGTATTTT
>TRBD1|-|TRBV7-3|TRBJ1-2
CASSPGTGGASNYGYTF
TGTGCCAGCAGCCCAGGGACAGGGGGCGCATCTAACTATGGCTACACCTTC
>-|-|TRBV7-9|TRBJ1-3
CASSLAGASGNTIYF
TGTGCCAGCAGCTTGGCAGGGGCCTCTGGAAACACCATATATTTT
>TRBD1|-|TRBV7-9|TRBJ1-6
CASSLSAGGSPLHF
TGTGCCAGCAGCTTATCCGCAGGGGGTTCACCCCTCCACTTT
>-|-|TRBV7-2|TRBJ2-7
CASSPPRGAFPSYEQYF
TGTGCCAGCAGCCCCCCCCGGGGGGCTTTTCCCTCCTACGAGCAGTACTTC
>-|-|TRBV29-1|TRBJ1-1
CSGRWGMLNTEAFF
TGCAGCGGCCGATGGGGCATGTTGAACACTGAAGCTTTCTTT
>-|-|TRBV27|TRBJ1-1
CASSPVGGAEAFF
TGTGCCAGCAGTCCCGTGGGCGGGGCCGAAGCTTTCTTT
>TRBD1|-|TRBV3-1/TRBV3-2|TRBJ1-2
CASSPSGDRAKSNYGYTF
TGTGCCAGCAGTCCCTCCGGGGACAGGGCCAAGTCGAACTATGGCTACACCTTC
>TRBD2|-|TRBV19|TRBJ2-1
CASSIGAGANNEQFF
TGTGCCAGTAGTATAGGAGCGGGGGCCAACAATGAGCAGTTCTTC
>-|-|TRBV6-5|TRBJ2-2
CASTSGYTGELFF
TGTGCCAGCACTTCGGGGTACACCGGGGAGCTGTTTTTT
>-|-|TRBV3-1/TRBV3-2|TRBJ1-2
CASSVGQLANYGYTF
TGTGCCAGCAGCGTCGGACAGCTCGCTAACTATGGCTACACCTTC
>TRBD2|-|TRBV30|TRBJ2-1
CAWSPSGRGWRWVNEQFF
TGTGCCTGGAGCCCGTCGGGGCGGGGGTGGAGGTGGGTGAATGAGCAGTTCTTC
>TRBD2|-|TRBV5-1|TRBJ2-1
CASSPTSGYNNEQFF
TGCGCCAGCAGCCCCACTAGCGGGTACAACAATGAGCAGTTCTTC
>-|-|TRBV5-5|TRBJ1-2
CASSLRQTNYGYTF
TGTGCCAGCAGCTTGAGACAGACTAACTATGGCTACACCTTC
>-|-|TRBV2|TRBJ1-4
CASSRTQTNEKLFF
TGTGCCAGCAGCAGGACACAAACTAATGAAAAACTGTTTTTT